The rows below give T cell receptor beta chains drawn from one sample of a study of shared clonotypes between healthy human individuals. Measured with immunoSEQ multiplex PCR; TCRdb has only the in-frame clones, and not every one. Of hundreds of thousands of clones in the sample, around 77% were seen once. Sequencing was carried out using PBMCs. The origin of the receptors is a middle-aged woman in good health. Some clones in this sample may be carry-over from other donors' samples. CDR3s include the opening cysteine and the closing phenylalanine or tryptophan. The D gene is left open where the match is weak. Some rows mark clone size as missing; the rest say once, few, many or name a class of expanded clone.

>NA|18|TRBJ2-7|TRBD1|TRBV5-6
TGTGCCAGCAGCTCTAGAGGGACAGGGGGTTTTGTTACCTACGAGCAGTACTTC
CASSSRGTGGFVTYEQYF
>NA|13|TRBJ1-1|NA|TRBV7-6
TGTGCCAGCAGCGAGACACCGACTGAGGGAGCTTTCTTT
CASSETPTEGAFF
>NA|17|TRBJ2-5|TRBD1|TRBV7-8
TGTGCCAGCAGCTTAGACAGGGGCCGAGGGGTGAGAGAGACCCAGTACTTC
CASSLDRGRGVRETQYF
>NA|14|TRBJ2-4|NA|TRBV5-1
TGCGCCAGCAGCGCCATCCCGGCCAGAAACATTCAGTACTTC
CASSAIPARNIQYF
>many|15|TRBJ1-2|TRBD1|TRBV6-4
TGTGCCAGCAGTGAATCCCCGGACAGGGGGCATGGCTACACCTTC
CASSESPDRGHGYTF
>NA|14|TRBJ2-3|NA|TRBV11-2
TGTGCCAGCAGCCGGAGCGGACTTTCACATACGCAGTATTTT
CASSRSGLSHTQYF
>NA|13|TRBJ2-1|NA|TRBV27
TGTGCCAGCAGTTTGGACGGATACAATGAGCAGTTCTTC
CASSLDGYNEQFF
>NA|18|TRBJ2-5|TRBD2|TRBV19
TGTGCCAGTAGTATGGACGGCGGGAGGGGAGGGTACCAAGAGACCCAGTACTTC
CASSMDGGRGGYQETQYF
>NA|12|TRBJ2-3|NA|TRBV4-1
TGCGCCAGCAGCCATAAGTTTGATACGCAGTATTTT
CASSHKFDTQYF
>few|14|TRBJ2-5|TRBD1|TRBV5-4
TGTGCCAGCAGGAGATCGACAGGGGAAGAGACCCAGTACTTC
CASRRSTGEETQYF
>NA|14|TRBJ2-1|TRBD2|TRBV7-2
TGTGCCAGCAGCTTGACTAGCGGGAGGAATGAGCAGTTCTTC
CASSLTSGRNEQFF
>NA|14|TRBJ2-7|TRBD1|TRBV19
TGTGCCAGTAGCGCAGGGACAGGGCGCTACGAGCAGTACTTC
CASSAGTGRYEQYF
>NA|15|TRBJ1-6|TRBD1|TRBV5-4
TGTGCCAGCAGCATACAGGGGGCACAAAGTTCACCCCTCCACTTT
CASSIQGAQSSPLHF
>NA|16|TRBJ1-3|NA|TRBV4-1
TGCGCCAGCAGCCAAGAACAGGTCTTCTCTGGAAACACCATATATTTT
CASSQEQVFSGNTIYF
>NA|14|TRBJ2-7|NA|TRBV7-9
TGTGCCAGCAGCTTAGCCCGAGCGGATTACGAGCAGTACTTC
CASSLARADYEQYF
>many|15|TRBJ2-3|NA|TRBV7-2
TGTGCCAGCAGCTGGGAACGGACCTTCACAGATACGCAGTATTTT
CASSWERTFTDTQYF
>once|16|TRBJ1-1|TRBD1|TRBV5-6
TGTGCCAGCAGCTGGAGTCGCAGGGGGTTGGGCACTGAAGCTTTCTTT
CASSWSRRGLGTEAFF
>NA|15|TRBJ2-1|TRBD2|TRBV11-3
TGTGCCAGCAGCTTCGGGGCTAGCGGGAGGGCTCGTCAGTTCTTC
CASSFGASGRARQFF
>NA|17|TRBJ1-5|NA|TRBV27
TGTGCCAGCAGTTCGCTTACATCAGGGTTGCGCAATCAGCCCCAGCATTTT
CASSSLTSGLRNQPQHF
>NA|14|TRBJ1-2|TRBD1|TRBV5-4
TGTGCCAGCAGCCGGACAGGGGCCGACTATGGCTACACCTTC
CASSRTGADYGYTF
>NA|14|TRBJ1-2|NA|TRBV5-1
TGCGCCAGCAGCTTCCAGGGCGCGGTCTATGGCTACACCTTC
CASSFQGAVYGYTF
>NA|15|TRBJ2-1|NA|TRBV5-1
TGCGCCAGCAGCTATCGGACAAACGACTACAATGAGCAGTTCTTC
CASSYRTNDYNEQFF
>NA|14|TRBJ1-6|TRBD1|TRBV6-5
TGTGCCAGCAGTTACTTAGTCGGTCAGGGGGCCCTCCACTTT
CASSYLVGQGALHF
>many|14|TRBJ2-5|NA|TRBV19
TGTGCCAGTAGAGAGGCGGGACGGCAAGAGACCCAGTACTTC
CASREAGRQETQYF
>once|13|TRBJ1-6|TRBD1|TRBV6-5
TGTGCCAGCAATGGGGACAGGGGATCACCCCTCCACTTT
CASNGDRGSPLHF
>once|12|TRBJ1-1|NA|TRBV29-1
TGCAGCGTTGGCCTTCGGTTCACTGAAGCTTTCTTT
CSVGLRFTEAFF
>NA|16|TRBJ2-2|TRBD2|TRBV11-2
TGTGCCAGCAGTCCCGGGACTACCCTCTACACCGGGGAGCTGTTTTTT
CASSPGTTLYTGELFF
>NA|14|TRBJ2-7|TRBD2|TRBV30
TGTGCCTGGAGTGTGGCTAGCGGGGCCTACGAGCAGTACTTC
CAWSVASGAYEQYF
>NA|15|TRBJ2-7|TRBD2|TRBV27
TGTGCCAGCAGTTTATCTTTAGCGGGTCCCTACGAGCAGTACTTC
CASSLSLAGPYEQYF
>NA|16|TRBJ2-3|TRBD2|TRBV4-2
TGTGCCAGCAGCCAAGAAACTAGCGCTCAGACAGATACGCAGTATTTT
CASSQETSAQTDTQYF
>NA|13|TRBJ2-7|TRBD2|TRBV11-2
TGTGCCAGCAGCTCTGCGGGGGCCTACGAGCAGTACTTC
CASSSAGAYEQYF
>NA|14|TRBJ1-2|NA|TRBV11-2
TGTGCCAGCAGCTTATTGAGGGGAGAGGATGGCTACACCTTC
CASSLLRGEDGYTF
>NA|17|TRBJ2-3|NA|TRBV28
TGTGCCAGCAGTAGCCTAGACAAGGGGGGATCGGTGGATACGCAGTATTTT
CASSSLDKGGSVDTQYF
>NA|15|TRBJ1-5|NA|TRBV28
TGTGCCAGCAGAAGCGCAGGGGTAAGCAATCAGCCCCAGCATTTT
CASRSAGVSNQPQHF
>NA|13|TRBJ2-3|TRBD1|TRBV30
TGTGCCTGGAGTCGACAGGGGCCAGATACGCAGTATTTT
CAWSRQGPDTQYF
>NA|15|TRBJ2-7|TRBD1|TRBV14
TGTGCCAGCAGCCGTCCGGGACAGGGATCCTACGAGCAGTACTTC
CASSRPGQGSYEQYF
>NA|15|TRBJ2-7|NA|TRBV5-1
TGCGCCAGCAGCTCGGGGCCCAGGGGTTCCTACGAGCAGTACTTC
CASSSGPRGSYEQYF
>NA|14|TRBJ2-7|TRBD1|TRBV29-1
TGCAGCGTTGATACGGGACAGGGAACCTACGAGCAGTACTTC
CSVDTGQGTYEQYF
>NA|15|TRBJ2-1|NA|TRBV10-3
TGTGCCATCAGTGACGAGCGGGTGGGGGGCAATGAGCAGTTCTTC
CAISDERVGGNEQFF
>NA|14|TRBJ1-5|NA|TRBV2
TGTGCCAGCAGTGAGGACGGCCCCCATCAGCCCCAGCATTTT
CASSEDGPHQPQHF
>NA|13|TRBJ1-5|NA|TRBV10-3
TGTGCCACCACACAACAGGGTGATCAGCCCCAGCATTTT
CATTQQGDQPQHF
>NA|15|TRBJ1-4|TRBD1|TRBV19
TGTGCCAGTAGTGTTTGGACAGGAATTAATGAAAAACTGTTTTTT
CASSVWTGINEKLFF
>NA|15|TRBJ2-7|TRBD1|TRBV9
TGTGCCAGCAGCGTAGGCGGACAGGGGGCCTACGAGCAGTACTTC
CASSVGGQGAYEQYF
>NA|15|TRBJ1-1|TRBD1|TRBV9
TGTGCCAGCAGCGTAGGGGACAGGGGCTGGACTGAAGCTTTCTTT
CASSVGDRGWTEAFF
>NA|11|TRBJ2-1|NA|TRBV6-1
TGTGCCAGTACGAACTACAATGAGCAGTTCTTC
CASTNYNEQFF
>NA|15|TRBJ2-7|TRBD2|TRBV5-1
TGCGCCAGCAGCTTGCGTAGCGGGCACTCCTACGAGCAGTACTTC
CASSLRSGHSYEQYF
>NA|15|TRBJ2-1|TRBD2|TRBV5-1
TGCGCCAGCAGCATCCGACTAGCGGGAGGGAATGAGCAGTTCTTC
CASSIRLAGGNEQFF
>few|15|TRBJ1-5|NA|TRBV5-6
TGTGCCAGCAGCTTCCGGCCTTATAGCAATCAGCCCCAGCATTTT
CASSFRPYSNQPQHF
>once|14|TRBJ2-3|NA|TRBV7-7
TGTGCTAGCAGCTTAGCCGGAGCCGCAGATACGCAGTATTTT
CASSLAGAADTQYF
>many|13|TRBJ2-2|NA|TRBV6-4
TGTGCCAGCAGTGCCGGTCCCACCGGGGAGCTGTTTTTT
CASSAGPTGELFF